This TCR beta chain derives from a study of OX40 agonist ivuxolimab in advanced cancers. The CDR3 loop spans 15 amino acids. Germline V gives CDR1 MNHNY, CDR2 SVGAGI (reference sequence). V lost 7 bases to trimming and J lost 5 bases; unmatched junction nucleotides: 9. TCRdb keeps only in-frame clones here, not all; method: immunoSEQ multiplex PCR. The sample lists roughly 86,000 clones, just over 90% occurring once. The chain carries TRBV6-6 and TRBJ2-7; 12 bases line up with TRBD2. This clonotype was sampled from an adult with an advanced solid tumor such as melanoma, head and neck, liver or kidney cancer. This sample comprised CD4+ or CD8+ T cells sorted from blood, obtained in a trial of the OX40 agonist ivuxolimab. The CDR3 sequence: CASTQRLAGVNEQYF. The CDR3 nucleotides read TGTGCCAGCACCCAGAGACTAGCGGGAGTCAACGAGCAGTACTTC.